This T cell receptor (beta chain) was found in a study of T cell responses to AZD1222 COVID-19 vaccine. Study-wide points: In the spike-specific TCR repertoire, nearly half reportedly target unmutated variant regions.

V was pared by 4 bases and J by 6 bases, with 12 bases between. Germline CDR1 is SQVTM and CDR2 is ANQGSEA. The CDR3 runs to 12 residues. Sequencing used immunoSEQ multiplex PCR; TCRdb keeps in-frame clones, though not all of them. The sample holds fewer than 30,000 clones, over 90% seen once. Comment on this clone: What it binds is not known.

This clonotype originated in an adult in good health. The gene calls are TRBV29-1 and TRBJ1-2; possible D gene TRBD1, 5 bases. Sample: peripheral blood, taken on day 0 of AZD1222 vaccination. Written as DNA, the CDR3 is TGCAGCGTTGTGACAGCCCAAGATGGCTACACCTTC. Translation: CSVVTAQDGYTF.